These 7 T cell receptor beta chains were all obtained from the same sample, sequenced in a study of blood T cells in healthy people across ages. The use of a sample-barcoded 5' primer and a J-beta primer mix characterized a second PCR of about 7 to 12 cycles. Each CDR3 protein is one row after TCRdb ran MiXCR on the 5' RACE reads. The sample has hundreds of thousands of distinct CDR3 sequences; around 62% are singletons. The sequencing input was blood. These TCRs come from a man between 25 and 39 years old in good health.

The rearrangement links TRBV2 to TRBJ1-1; 7 bases fit TRBD1. J gave up 3 bases and V 6 bases, and 4 bases lay outside the gene matches. CDR1 is SNHLY, CDR2 FYNNEI, per germline. The CDR3 is 13 amino acids. CDR3 in amino acids: CASRAGGYTEAFF. CDR3 DNA sequence: TGTGCCAGCAGAGCAGGGGGTTACACTGAAGCTTTCTTT. Combining the CDR3 with reference TRBV2 and TRBJ1-1 gives the whole variable domain EPEVTQTPSHQVTQMGQEVILRCVPISNHLYFYWYRQILGQKVEFLVSFYNNEISEKSEIFDDQFSVERPDGSNFTLKIRSTKLEDSAMYFCASRAGGYTEAFFGQGTRLTVV.

Comments on this clonotype: This may stem from a read error, because a much larger clone lies one nucleotide away. The chain combines TRBV7-2 with TRBJ2-5; D not certain. Matching the DNA end better, TRBJ2-7 makes the J call doubtful. The CDR3 length is 15 residues. Germline V gene sequence: CDR1 SGHTA, CDR2 FQGNSA. This chain's CDR3 is CASSLGGRSRNEQYF. DNA of the CDR3: TGTGCCAGCAGCTTAGGGGGTCGCTCGAGAAACGAGCAGTACTTC.

This clonotype has just a few counts. The chain is built from TRBV12-5 and TRBJ2-5, with 12 nucleotides matching TRBD1. V lost 1 base, J lost 2 bases, and 11 bases stayed unmatched. The CDR3 has 19 residues. Per the germline V gene, CDR1 is LGHNT and CDR2 is FRNRAP. The CDR3 reads CASGLDSGTGGPGQETQYF. In DNA, the CDR3 is TGTGCTAGTGGTTTGGACTCCGGGACAGGGGGCCCTGGACAAGAGACCCAGTACTTC.

This clonotype was observed a few times. The rearrangement links TRBV7-2 to TRBJ2-1; 11 positions agree with TRBD2. CDR3 size: 16 residues. The V gene's germline CDR1 is SGHTA and CDR2 FQGNSA. V lost 4 bases, J lost 9 bases, and 11 bases stayed unmatched. CDR3 nucleotide sequence: TGTGCCAGCAGCTACCCGGGTAGCGGGGGGGCCCGTGAGCAGTTCTTC. Translation: CASSYPGSGGAREQFF.

This chain's CDR3 is CASSRAGGDYGYTF. In DNA form, the CDR3 reads TGTGCCAGCAGCCGCGCAGGGGGCGACTATGGCTACACCTTC. The chain joins TRBV7-9 to TRBJ1-2, with TRBD1 identical over 8 bases. Trimming removed 5 bases from V and 3 bases from J; junction bases left unmatched: 5. The CDR3 has 14 amino acids. CDR1 is SEHNR and CDR2 is FQNEAQ in the germline V gene (reference sequence).

The chain couples TRBV5-8 to TRBJ1-5; 9 bases are a match to TRBD1. V shed 9 bases and J 2 bases; nucleotides not matched to a gene: 3. This CDR3 has 13 residues. Germline assignment: CDR1 SGHTS and CDR2 YDEGEE. Here the CDR3 reads CATQGAGNQPQHF. Here the CDR3 DNA reads TGTGCCACACAGGGGGCGGGCAATCAGCCCCAGCATTTT.

This clonotype turned up a few times. The chain employs TRBV7-9 and TRBJ2-1; 7 bases align to TRBD1. The CDR3 has 14 amino acids. With 1 base clipped from V and 11 bases from J, the junction kept 8 bases outside the gene matches. Germline V gives CDR1 SEHNR, CDR2 FQNEAQ (reference sequence). The CDR3 nucleotides read TGTGCCAGCAGCTTAGAGAGGGGGCGACAGCAGCAGTTCTTC. Translated, it gives CASSLERGRQQQFF.